This T cell receptor beta chain originates from a study of spatial heterogeneity in lung cancer. Study at large: Among detected sequences, beta-chain ones consistently exceeded alpha-chain ones in number.

Individual TCR cDNA molecules each bore their own unique molecular identifier. In TCRdb, the 5' RACE reads were re-called with MiXCR into one record per CDR3 protein. The sample includes roughly 75,000 distinct CDR3 sequences, roughly 15% seen only once; the top ten take 6.5% to 8.5%. Specified time point: sample taken at primary tumor resection. TCRs were sequenced from unsorted whole RNA of tumor, nontumor lung or PBMC. At least ten counts were recorded for this clonotype. This CDR3 is built from 14 residues. The germline V gene has CDR1 SGHTA and CDR2 FQGTGA. V lost 1 base and J 5 bases, leaving 9 bases between the germline ends.

The origin of this receptor is a male donor with early-stage non-small cell lung cancer. The chain uses TRBV7-3 and TRBJ2-1; D remains ambiguous. Material: PBMCs, obtained at surgery. CDR3 sequence (DNA): TGTGCCAGCAGCTTAAGATTAACCGACAATGAGCAGTTCTTC. Translation gives CASSLRLTDNEQFF.